The present T cell receptor (beta chain) was sequenced within a study of post-analysis software for immune sequencing data (dated by TCRdb to between 2014 and 2016). With respect to the entire study: Recorded disease courses included relapsing-remitting, secondary progressive and progressive-relapsing multiple sclerosis, with some patients lacking subtype annotation. The multiple sclerosis patient repertoires were compared with under 13 previously published healthy control repertoires from donors aged about 6 to 26 years. A subset of samples was prepared in parallel using single-end sample barcoding, then pooled and co-amplified after Illumina adapter ligation. What the work shows at the level of the full study, not this receptor alone: When samples were clustered directly using the F measure, samples prepared in the same batch co-clustered strongly, which prompted a batch-effect correction. Patients showed significantly higher frequencies than controls for a handful of TRBV segments, among them TRBV5-6, TRBV5-1 and TRBV20-1. The multiple sclerosis patient group was slightly younger than the control group. Significantly lower normalized Chao1 diversity was found in multiple sclerosis patients than in controls, suggesting substantial peripheral T-cell clonal expansion.

Library creation used PCR. Sequenced on an Illumina HiSeq 2500. Unique molecular identifiers were incorporated into TCR beta cDNA libraries to reduce PCR and sequencing biases. Roughly 0.5 million cDNA molecules were obtained per 1 to 10 million input T cells, so each molecule approximated one T cell. Patient libraries were prepared and sequenced with the same protocol used for the earlier healthy control dataset. Samples belonging to the same batch were prepared together, multiplexed and sequenced on a shared HiSeq lane. The source study handled its data this way. MIGEC handled the raw barcoded reads, throwing out single-read molecular identifier groups before consensus assembly and CDR3 extraction. Clonotype tables were post-analysed with VDJtools, and diversity was normalized by down-sampling all datasets to the smallest sample size. To correct batch-related cross-sample contamination, repertoire overlap clustering matched CDR3 amino acid sequences but not nucleotide sequences. Clones were called with MiXCR by TCRdb after fastp trimmed the public reads at Q25, and only in-frame beta chains were retained. Entries that share a CDR3 protein sequence are merged under the most common genes and DNA. The V and J calls were not made by the authors but by TCRdb's processing. The sample table shows a few hundred thousand distinct CDR3 sequences, and 30% to 40% are seen once. About 7.6% of the sample is in the top ten clones.

The CDR3 runs 13 residues from the cysteine to the phenylalanine. CDR3 DNA only is kept here, 39 bases in frame from base 1. CDR1 and CDR2, looked up from the germline V gene (reference sequence), are SEHNR and FQNEAQ. V is pared back by 5 bases and J by 7 bases, with 14 bases lying between the germline termini. To demonstrate the VDJtools post-analysis software, the study profiled TCR beta repertoires from the peripheral blood of about 13 young patients with multiple sclerosis. The multiple sclerosis patients were children and adolescents between roughly 6 and 17 years of age. To note about this clonotype: The antigen it binds to is not known. No base-level quality is on record; no much larger clone is a single base apart.

The V gene is TRBV7-9 and the J gene is TRBJ1-2; no D gene is confidently identified. The TCR comes from a girl aged 2-15 years with multiple sclerosis. Sequenced input: blood. The sequence in DNA is TGTGCCAGCAGCCTAGACGAATTTGTTGGCTACACCTTC. It translates to CASSLDEFVGYTF.